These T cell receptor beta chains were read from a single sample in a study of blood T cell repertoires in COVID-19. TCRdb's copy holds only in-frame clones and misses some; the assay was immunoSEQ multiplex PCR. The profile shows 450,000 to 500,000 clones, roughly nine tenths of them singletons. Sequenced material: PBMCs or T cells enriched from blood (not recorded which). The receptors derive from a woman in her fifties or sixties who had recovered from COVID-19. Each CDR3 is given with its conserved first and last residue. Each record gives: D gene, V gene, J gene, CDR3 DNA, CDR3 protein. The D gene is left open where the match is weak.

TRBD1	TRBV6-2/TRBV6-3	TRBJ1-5	TGTGCCAGCAGTTCCACGGGACAGGGGGGGAATCAGCCCCAGCATTTT	CASSSTGQGGNQPQHF
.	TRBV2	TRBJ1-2	TGTGCCAGCAGTGAACGGGAAGCCTATGGCTACACCTTC	CASSEREAYGYTF
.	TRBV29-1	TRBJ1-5	TGCAGCGCTGGGGAGGGACATCAGCCCCAGCATTTT	CSAGEGHQPQHF
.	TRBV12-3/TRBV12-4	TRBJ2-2	TGTGCCAGCAAAGGGGGGGGAACCGGGGAGCTGTTTTTT	CASKGGGTGELFF
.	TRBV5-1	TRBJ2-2	TGCGCCAGCAGGGACACAAGTGCGAACACCGGGGAGCTGTTTTTT	CASRDTSANTGELFF
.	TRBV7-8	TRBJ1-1	TGTGCCAGCAGCTTAGGAGGGGGGGGAAGGGACACTGAAGCTTTCTTT	CASSLGGGGRDTEAFF
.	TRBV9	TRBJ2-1	TGTGCCAGCAGCGTAGTGGGAGCCTCCTACAATGAGCAGTTCTTC	CASSVVGASYNEQFF
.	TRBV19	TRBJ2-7	TGTGCCAGTAGTTGGGACCGGGACACATCCCGCTACGAGCAGTACTTC	CASSWDRDTSRYEQYF
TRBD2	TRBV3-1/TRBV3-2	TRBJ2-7	TGTGCCAGCAGCCAAGGCGGGGGGAGGGCCTACGAGCAGTACTTC	CASSQGGGRAYEQYF
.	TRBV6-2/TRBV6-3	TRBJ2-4	TGTGCCAGCAGTTACTCGCTGGGCCTAGCCAAAAACATTCAGTACTTC	CASSYSLGLAKNIQYF
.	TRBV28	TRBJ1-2	TGTGCCAGCAGAGCGACAGTTAACTATGGCTACACCTTC	CASRATVNYGYTF
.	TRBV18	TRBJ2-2	TGTGCCAGCTCACCAAAACCCGGGAACACCGGGGAGCTGTTTTTT	CASSPKPGNTGELFF
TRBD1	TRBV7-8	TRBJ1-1	TGTGCCAGCAGCCAGGACAGGGTCCAACGGGAGAACACTGAAGCTTTCTTT	CASSQDRVQRENTEAFF
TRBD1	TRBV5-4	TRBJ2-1	TGTGCCAGCAGCTCACAGGGGGCTACGGTGAATGAGCAGTTCTTC	CASSSQGATVNEQFF
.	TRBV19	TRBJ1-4	TGTGCCAGTGGGTTAGGGGCAACTAATGAAAAACTGTTTTTT	CASGLGATNEKLFF
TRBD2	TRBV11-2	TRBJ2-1	TGTGCCAGCAGTCCACGACTAGCGGGGGGGAATGAGCAGTTCTTC	CASSPRLAGGNEQFF
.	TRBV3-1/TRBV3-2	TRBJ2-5	TGTGCCAGCAGCAGGACAGTAGAGACCCAGTACTTC	CASSRTVETQYF
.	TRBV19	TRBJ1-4	TGTGCCAGCAACCGGGGGTTTGGGGAAAAACTGTTTTTT	CASNRGFGEKLFF
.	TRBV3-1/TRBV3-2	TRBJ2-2	TGTGCCAGCAGCCAAGATGCGGGTAACACCGGGGAGCTGTTTTTT	CASSQDAGNTGELFF
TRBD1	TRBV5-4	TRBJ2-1	TGTGCCAGCAGCCCCCCGGGACAGGGCTACAATGAGCAGTTCTTC	CASSPPGQGYNEQFF
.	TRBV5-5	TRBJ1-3	TGTGCCAGCAGCTTGGGTCTTGCTGGAAACACCATATATTTT	CASSLGLAGNTIYF
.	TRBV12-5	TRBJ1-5	TGTGCTAGTGGTTTGGTAGTGGCGGGAGCCTATAGCAATCAGCCCCAGCATTTT	CASGLVVAGAYSNQPQHF
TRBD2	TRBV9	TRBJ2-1	TGTGCCAGCAGCCTGAAGAGCGGGGGCTACAATGAGCAGTTCTTC	CASSLKSGGYNEQFF
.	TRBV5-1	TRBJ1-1	TGCGCCAGCAGCTTGGCCCTCGGGGGCACTGAAGCTTTCTTT	CASSLALGGTEAFF
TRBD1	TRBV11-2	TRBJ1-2	TGTGCCAGCAGCCCCGGACAGGGGGCGCGTGGCTACACCTTC	CASSPGQGARGYTF
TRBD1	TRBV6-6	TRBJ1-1	TGTGCCAGCAGTTACTCAGGACAGGGACATACTGAAGCTTTCTTT	CASSYSGQGHTEAFF
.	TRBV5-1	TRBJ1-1	TGCGCCAGCAGCTCTGCAGGGATGAACACTGAAGCTTTCTTT	CASSSAGMNTEAFF